The sequence of this TCR beta chain was determined in a study of glioma-infiltrating T cells after dendritic cell vaccination. Study as a whole: Glioblastoma patients came from Phase I and II dendritic cell vaccination trials. Autologous tumor lysate was loaded overnight onto monocyte-derived dendritic cells grown seven days with IL-4 and GM-CSF.

Only patients with spare fresh-frozen tumor and over two years of follow-up were included. Isocitrate dehydrogenase mutation was absent in all glioblastoma patients. Losses at the gene ends were 0 bases for V and 4 bases for J; bases not matched to a gene: 4. The CDR3 is 15 residues long. From germline, CDR1 is SGHKS and CDR2 YYEKEE (reference sequence). Sequencing was performed with immunoSEQ multiplex PCR; in TCRdb, only in-frame clones are kept and a portion is missing. The sample records roughly 96,000 clones, about 80% being singletons. Here the sequenced sample was blood, taken before dendritic cell vaccination. This chain connects TRBV5-5 to TRBJ1-2, with TRBD1 matching over 9 bases. This receptor was obtained from a human donor with glioblastoma. The CDR3 spells CASSLGGDRVYGYTF. The CDR3 region has the DNA TGTGCCAGCAGCTTGGGGGGGGACAGGGTCTATGGCTACACCTTC.